Below are 15 T cell receptor beta chains sequenced from a single sample in a study of blood T cell repertoires in COVID-19. TCRdb's copy holds only in-frame clones and misses some; the assay was immunoSEQ multiplex PCR. The repertoire holds fewer than 50,000 clones, with 90% as singletons. Sequencing input: peripheral blood. The source of these receptors is a human donor in a cohort sampled during active COVID-19.

V gene TRBV14 combines with J gene TRBJ1-2; D not certain. V was shortened by 0 bases and J by 8 bases, with 10 bases between the two germline ends. CDR3 length: 13 residues. Germline-derived CDR1 and CDR2 are SGHDN and FVKESK. CDR3 in DNA: TGTGCCAGCAGCCAAGATCTTAGAGGGGGCTACACCTTC. Its translation: CASSQDLRGGYTF.

The CDR3 sequence is CASRSGLNDNWEKLFF. The CDR3 region has the DNA TGTGCCAGTAGGAGCGGGTTAAATGATAATTGGGAAAAACTGTTTTTT. The chain has TRBV19 and TRBJ1-4; D gene uncertain. CDR1 is LNHDA and CDR2 is SQIVND in the germline V gene (reference sequence). The CDR3 has 16 amino acids. V was clipped by 6 bases and J by 8 bases, with 22 bases between them.

V gene TRBV2 combines with J gene TRBJ1-6, with 7 bases aligning to TRBD1. Germline V gene sequence: CDR1 SNHLY, CDR2 FYNNEI. V trimming: 7 bases; J trimming: 11 bases; junction bases outside the gene matches: 11. This CDR3 has 14 residues. The DNA of the CDR3 is TGTGCCAGCAAATTTCAAAACAGGGGTCCACCCCTCCACTTT. It specifies CASKFQNRGPPLHF.

The chain uses TRBV10-3 and TRBJ2-7; 9 nucleotides agree with TRBD1. The CDR3 runs 14 residues. The trim removed 3 bases at V and 4 bases at J, leaving 4 bases unmatched. Germline lookup yields CDR1 ENHRY and CDR2 SYGVKD. The CDR3 DNA reads TGTGCCATCAGTGATTTCGGGACAGGGTACGAGCAGTACTTC. Residues: CAISDFGTGYEQYF.

V is TRBV23-1 and J is TRBJ2-7; 10 nucleotides line up with TRBD1. TRBV23-1 is an ORF for which the function is uncertain. There are 13 residues in the CDR3. The DNA of the CDR3 is TGCGCCAGCAGTCAACCGGGACAGGGGCGCCCTCACGTC. It specifies CASSQPGQGRPHV.

V gene TRBV9 combines with J gene TRBJ2-7; perhaps TRBD1 as D (5 bases). The CDR3 is 14 amino acids. The germline V and J ends were trimmed by 3 bases and 2 bases, with 12 bases remaining between them. CDR1 is SGDLS, CDR2 YYNGEE, per germline. The CDR3, as DNA: TGTGCCAGCAGCGAAAGACAGACTCCCTACGAGCAGTACGTC. Protein product: CASSERQTPYEQYV.

The chain joins TRBV7-6 to TRBJ2-1, with TRBD2 matching over 13 bases. Germline V gives CDR1 SGHVS, CDR2 FNYEAQ. The CDR3 contains 17 residues. V lost 4 bases and J lost 6; bases outside the gene matches: 9. As DNA, the CDR3 is TGTGCCAGCAGCTCTAGGGGGGGACTAGCGGGATTCAATGAGCAGTTCTTC. Its translation: CASSSRGGLAGFNEQFF.

The chain recombines TRBV30 with TRBJ1-5, with 7 bases identical to TRBD1. Germline V gene data show CDR1 as GTSNPN and CDR2 as SVGIG (reference sequence). V lost 7 bases and J lost 0; bases outside the gene matches: 6. CDR3 length equals 14 residues. The CDR3 is CAYGTVYSNQPQHF. CDR3 nucleotides: TGTGCCTATGGGACAGTCTATAGCAATCAGCCCCAGCATTTT.

The V gene is TRBV19, the J gene TRBJ1-3; D perhaps matches TRBD1 (6 bases). V lost 5 bases, J lost 0 bases, and 11 bases lay in between. The CDR3 has 15 amino acids. Germline lookup yields CDR1 LNHDA and CDR2 SQIVND (reference sequence). The CDR3 coding sequence is TGTGCCAGTAGTCTAATGACAGGCTCTGGAAACACCATATATTTT. It translates to CASSLMTGSGNTIYF.

The gene calls are TRBV12-3 or TRBV12-4 and TRBJ1-5; 7 bases line up with TRBD1. Germline trimming cut 6 bases from V and 5 bases from J; bases unmatched to any gene: 4. CDR3 length: 13 amino acids. CDR3 residues: CASSGQAHQPQHF. CDR3 bases: TGTGCCAGCAGCGGACAGGCACATCAGCCCCAGCATTTT.

The chain carries TRBV3-1 (or the pseudogene TRBV3-2) and TRBJ2-1; D not resolved. CDR1 is LGHDT and CDR2 is YNNKEL in the germline V gene (reference sequence). This CDR3 has 14 amino acids. V dropped 4 bases and J dropped 4 bases, with 11 bases sitting between them. The CDR3 coding sequence is TGTGCCAGCAGCCCGCCGCGCACGTACAATGAGCAGTTCTTC. Residues: CASSPPRTYNEQFF.

This rearrangement joins TRBV20-1 to TRBJ2-1, with a tentative D call TRBD1 (5 bases). Trimming pared 3 bases from V and 8 bases from J, leaving 14 bases between. This CDR3 has 13 amino acids. Germline V CDR1 and CDR2: DFQATT, SNEGSKA (reference sequence). The chain's CDR3 is CSASQGTIDEQFF. The CDR3 nucleotides read TGCAGTGCTAGTCAGGGTACCATCGATGAGCAGTTCTTC.

The chain links TRBV27 to TRBJ1-6; D perhaps matches TRBD1 (6 bases). The germline V gene encodes CDR1 MNHEY and CDR2 SMNVEV (reference sequence). Trimming cost V 2 bases and J 10 bases, with 9 bases left between them. The CDR3 consists of 13 residues. The CDR3 loop reads CASSLGGASPLHF. DNA for the CDR3: TGTGCCAGCAGTTTAGGGGGCGCATCACCCCTCCACTTT.

The CDR3 is CATSDPGTSGRGDTQYF. DNA for the CDR3: TGTGCCACCAGTGACCCCGGGACTAGCGGGAGGGGGGATACGCAGTATTTT. The chain links TRBV24-1 to TRBJ2-3; 16 bases are a match to TRBD2. This CDR3 contains 17 residues. J lost 6 bases, V lost 4 bases, and 6 bases had no gene match. Germline CDR1 KGHDR, CDR2 SFDVKD.

The rearrangement uses TRBV7-6 and TRBJ2-1, with D possibly being TRBD1 (6 bases). This CDR3 comprises 12 residues. Trimming took 1 base from V and 13 from J, leaving 11 bases between them. Per the germline V gene, CDR1 is SGHVS and CDR2 is FNYEAQ. The CDR3 is CASSLGQGPQFF. CDR3 DNA: TGTGCCAGCAGCTTAGGGCAGGGGCCCCAGTTCTTC. The full variable domain, in which reference TRBV7-6 and TRBJ2-1 provide the parts outside the CDR3, is GAGVSQSPRYKVTKRGQDVALRCDPISGHVSLYWYRQALGQGPEFLTYFNYEAQQDKSGLPNDRFSAERPEGSISTLTIQRTEQRDSAMYRCASSLGQGPQFFGPGTRLTVL.